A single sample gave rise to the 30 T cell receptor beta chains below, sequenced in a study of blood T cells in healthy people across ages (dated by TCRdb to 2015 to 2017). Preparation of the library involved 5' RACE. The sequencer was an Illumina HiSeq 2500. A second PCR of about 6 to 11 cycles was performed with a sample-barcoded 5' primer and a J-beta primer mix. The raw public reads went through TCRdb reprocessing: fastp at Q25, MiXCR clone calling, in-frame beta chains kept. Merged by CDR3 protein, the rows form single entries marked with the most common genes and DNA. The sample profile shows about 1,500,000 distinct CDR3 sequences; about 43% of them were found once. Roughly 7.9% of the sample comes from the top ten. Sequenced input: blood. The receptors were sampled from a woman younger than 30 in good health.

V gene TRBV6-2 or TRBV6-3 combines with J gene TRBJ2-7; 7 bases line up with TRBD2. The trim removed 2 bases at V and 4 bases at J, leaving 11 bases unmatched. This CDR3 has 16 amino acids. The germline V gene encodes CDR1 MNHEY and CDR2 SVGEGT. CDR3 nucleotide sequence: TGTGCCAGCAGTTACGCTAGCGGAGGGGCCAAGTACGAGCAGTACTTC. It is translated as CASSYASGGAKYEQYF.

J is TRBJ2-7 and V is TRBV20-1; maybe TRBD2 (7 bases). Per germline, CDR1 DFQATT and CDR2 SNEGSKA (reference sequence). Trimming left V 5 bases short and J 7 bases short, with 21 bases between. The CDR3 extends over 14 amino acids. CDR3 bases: TGCAGTGCTGTTGTAGGGGGGGGCTACAATGAGCAGTACTTC. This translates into CSAVVGGGYNEQYF.

Written as DNA, the CDR3 is TGTGCCAGCAGAAAGGAGCGGGGGGGTAGGACAGATACGCAGTATTTT. It specifies CASRKERGGRTDTQYF. The chain links TRBV12-3 or TRBV12-4 to TRBJ2-3, with 10 bases matching TRBD2. Trimming took 6 bases from V and 3 from J; bases not matched to a gene: 9. CDR3 length equals 16 residues.

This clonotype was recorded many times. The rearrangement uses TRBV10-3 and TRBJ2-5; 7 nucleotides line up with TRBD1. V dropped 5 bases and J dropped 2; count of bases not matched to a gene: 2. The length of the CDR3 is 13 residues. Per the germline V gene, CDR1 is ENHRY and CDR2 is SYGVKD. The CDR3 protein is CAISRQGQETQYF. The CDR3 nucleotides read TGTGCCATCAGTAGACAGGGACAAGAGACCCAGTACTTC.

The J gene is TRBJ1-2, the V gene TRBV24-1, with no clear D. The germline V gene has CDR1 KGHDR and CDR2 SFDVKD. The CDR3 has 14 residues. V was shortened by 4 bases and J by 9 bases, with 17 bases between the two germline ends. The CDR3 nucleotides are TGTGCCACCAGTGACCCGGATCTGACTACTAGCTACACCTTC. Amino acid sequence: CATSDPDLTTSYTF.

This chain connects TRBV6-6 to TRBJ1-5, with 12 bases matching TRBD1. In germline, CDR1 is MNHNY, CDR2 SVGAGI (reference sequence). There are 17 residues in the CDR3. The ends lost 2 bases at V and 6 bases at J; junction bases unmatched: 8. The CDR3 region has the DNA TGTGCCAGCAGTTACGAGACCGGGACAGGGGGCGGTCAGCCCCAGCATTTT. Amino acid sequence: CASSYETGTGGGQPQHF.

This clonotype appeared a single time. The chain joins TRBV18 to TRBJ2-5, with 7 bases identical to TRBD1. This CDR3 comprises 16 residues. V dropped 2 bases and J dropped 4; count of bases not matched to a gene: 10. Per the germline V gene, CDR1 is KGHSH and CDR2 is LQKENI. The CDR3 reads CASSPKTGSRPETQYF. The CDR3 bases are TGTGCCAGCTCACCAAAGACAGGGAGTCGGCCAGAGACCCAGTACTTC.

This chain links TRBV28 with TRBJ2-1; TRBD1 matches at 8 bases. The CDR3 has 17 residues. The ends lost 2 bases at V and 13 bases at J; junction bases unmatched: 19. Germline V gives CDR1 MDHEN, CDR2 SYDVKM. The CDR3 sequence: CASSLLRIQGGRETQFF. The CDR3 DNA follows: TGTGCCAGCAGTTTACTGCGGATACAGGGGGGACGGGAGACCCAGTTCTTC. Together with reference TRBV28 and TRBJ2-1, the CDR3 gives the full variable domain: DVKVTQSSRYLVKRTGEKVFLECVQDMDHENMFWYRQDPGLGLRLIYFSYDVKMKEKGDIPEGYSVSREKKERFSLILESASTNQTSMYLCASSLLRIQGGRETQFFGPGTRLTVL.

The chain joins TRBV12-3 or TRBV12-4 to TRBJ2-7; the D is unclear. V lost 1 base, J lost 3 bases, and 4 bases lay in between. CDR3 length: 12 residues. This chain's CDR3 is CASSLEFYEQYF. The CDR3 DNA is TGTGCCAGCAGTTTAGAGTTCTACGAGCAGTACTTC.

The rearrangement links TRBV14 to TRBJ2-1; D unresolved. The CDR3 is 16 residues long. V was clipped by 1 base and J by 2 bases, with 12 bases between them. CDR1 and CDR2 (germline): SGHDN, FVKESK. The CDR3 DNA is TGTGCCAGCAGCCAAGGGAGCTGGATAGCCTACAATGAGCAGTTCTTC. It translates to CASSQGSWIAYNEQFF.

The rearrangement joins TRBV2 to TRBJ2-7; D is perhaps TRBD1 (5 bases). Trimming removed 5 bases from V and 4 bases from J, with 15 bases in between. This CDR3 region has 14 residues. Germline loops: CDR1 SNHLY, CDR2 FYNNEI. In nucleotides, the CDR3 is TGTGCCAGCAGTCCTGCTGACAGACTGTACGAGCAGTACTTC. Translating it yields CASSPADRLYEQYF. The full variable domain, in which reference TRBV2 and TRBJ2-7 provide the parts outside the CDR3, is EPEVTQTPSHQVTQMGQEVILRCVPISNHLYFYWYRQILGQKVEFLVSFYNNEISEKSEIFDDQFSVERPDGSNFTLKIRSTKLEDSAMYFCASSPADRLYEQYFGPGTRLTVT.

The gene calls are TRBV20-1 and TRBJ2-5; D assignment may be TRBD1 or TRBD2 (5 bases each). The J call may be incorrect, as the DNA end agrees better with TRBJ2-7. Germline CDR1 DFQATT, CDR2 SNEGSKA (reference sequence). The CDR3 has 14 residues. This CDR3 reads CSATGTISSYEQYF. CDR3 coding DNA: TGCAGTGCTACCGGGACCATCAGCTCCTACGAGCAGTACTTC.

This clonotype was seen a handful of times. In DNA, the CDR3 is TGTGCCAGCAGTGAGGTAGACCAAGAGACCCAGTACTTC. This codes for CASSEVDQETQYF. The rearrangement joins TRBV25-1 to TRBJ2-5; D unresolved. Trimming left V 3 bases short and J 0 bases short, with 5 bases between. Germline CDR1 and CDR2: MGHDK and SYGVNS. The CDR3 has 13 amino acids. Complete variable domain (other parts from reference TRBV25-1 and TRBJ2-5): EADIYQTPRYLVIGTGKKITLECSQTMGHDKMYWYQQDPGMELHLIHYSYGVNSTEKGDLSSESTVSRIRTEHFPLTLESARPSHTSQYLCASSEVDQETQYFGPGTRLLVL.

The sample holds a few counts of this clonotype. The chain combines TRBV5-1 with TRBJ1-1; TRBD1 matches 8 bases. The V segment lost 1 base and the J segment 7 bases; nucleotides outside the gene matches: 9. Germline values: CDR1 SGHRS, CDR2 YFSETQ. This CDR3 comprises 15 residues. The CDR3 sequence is CASSLTGQVIIEAFF. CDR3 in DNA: TGCGCCAGCAGCTTGACGGGACAGGTGATCATTGAAGCTTTCTTT.

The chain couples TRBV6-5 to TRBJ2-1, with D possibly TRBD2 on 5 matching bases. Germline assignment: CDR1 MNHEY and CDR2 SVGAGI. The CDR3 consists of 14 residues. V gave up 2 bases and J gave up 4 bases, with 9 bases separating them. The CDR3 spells CASSYGPGYNEQFF. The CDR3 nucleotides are TGTGCCAGCAGTTACGGTCCGGGGTACAATGAGCAGTTCTTC.

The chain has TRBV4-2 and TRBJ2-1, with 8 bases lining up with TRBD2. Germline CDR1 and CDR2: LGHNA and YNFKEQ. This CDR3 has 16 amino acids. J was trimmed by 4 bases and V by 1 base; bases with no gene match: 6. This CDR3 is CASSQVDGGDYNEQFF. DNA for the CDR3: TGTGCCAGCAGCCAAGTGGACGGGGGGGATTACAATGAGCAGTTCTTC.

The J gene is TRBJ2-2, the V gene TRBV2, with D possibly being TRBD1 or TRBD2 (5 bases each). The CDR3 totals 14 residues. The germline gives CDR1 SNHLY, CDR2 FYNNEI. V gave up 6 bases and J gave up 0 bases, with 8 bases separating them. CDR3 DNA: TGTGCCAGCAGAGGGGACCCGAACACCGGGGAGCTGTTTTTT. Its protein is CASRGDPNTGELFF.

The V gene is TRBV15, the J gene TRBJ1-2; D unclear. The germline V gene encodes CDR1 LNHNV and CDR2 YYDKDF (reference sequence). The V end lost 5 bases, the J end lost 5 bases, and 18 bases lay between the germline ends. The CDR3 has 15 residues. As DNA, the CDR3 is TGTGCCACCAGCTTCCTACTATCGGCCAATTATGGCTACACCTTC. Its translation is CATSFLLSANYGYTF.

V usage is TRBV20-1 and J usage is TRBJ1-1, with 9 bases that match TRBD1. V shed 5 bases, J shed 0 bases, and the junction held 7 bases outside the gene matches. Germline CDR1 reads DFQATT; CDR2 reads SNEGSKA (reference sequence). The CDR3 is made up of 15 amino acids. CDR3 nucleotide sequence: TGCAGTGCTCCTCGGGACAGGGCCATGAACACTGAAGCTTTCTTT. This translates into CSAPRDRAMNTEAFF.

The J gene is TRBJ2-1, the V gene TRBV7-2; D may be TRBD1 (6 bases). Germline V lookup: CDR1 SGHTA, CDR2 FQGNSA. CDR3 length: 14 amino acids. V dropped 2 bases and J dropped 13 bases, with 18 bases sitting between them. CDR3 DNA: TGTGCCAGCAGCTTACAGGGGCCACCAACGACCCAGTTCTTC. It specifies CASSLQGPPTTQFF.

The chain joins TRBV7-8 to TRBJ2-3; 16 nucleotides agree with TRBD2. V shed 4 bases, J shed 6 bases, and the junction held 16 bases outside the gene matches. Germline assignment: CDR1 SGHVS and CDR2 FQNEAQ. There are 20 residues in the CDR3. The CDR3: CASSSPGLAGGPLQPDTQYF. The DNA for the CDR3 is TGTGCCAGCAGCTCGCCGGGACTAGCGGGGGGGCCGTTACAGCCGGATACGCAGTATTTT.

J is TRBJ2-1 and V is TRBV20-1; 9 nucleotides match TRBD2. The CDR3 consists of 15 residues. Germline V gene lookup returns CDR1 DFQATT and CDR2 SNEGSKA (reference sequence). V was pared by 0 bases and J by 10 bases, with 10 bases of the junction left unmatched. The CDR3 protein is CSARELAGLIYEQFF. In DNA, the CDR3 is TGCAGTGCTAGAGAGCTAGCGGGACTAATTTACGAGCAGTTCTTC.

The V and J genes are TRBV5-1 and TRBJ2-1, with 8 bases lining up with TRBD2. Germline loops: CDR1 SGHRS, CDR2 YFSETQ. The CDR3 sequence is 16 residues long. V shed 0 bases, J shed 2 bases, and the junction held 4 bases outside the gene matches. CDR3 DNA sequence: TGCGCCAGCAGCTTGGTTAGCGGGGAGACCTACAATGAGCAGTTCTTC. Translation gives CASSLVSGETYNEQFF.

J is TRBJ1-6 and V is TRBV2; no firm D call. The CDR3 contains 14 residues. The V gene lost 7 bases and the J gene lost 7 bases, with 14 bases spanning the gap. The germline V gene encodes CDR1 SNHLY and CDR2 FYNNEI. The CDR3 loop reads CASILGGGNSPLHF. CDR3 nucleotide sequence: TGTGCCAGCATCCTAGGTGGAGGGAATTCACCCCTCCACTTT.

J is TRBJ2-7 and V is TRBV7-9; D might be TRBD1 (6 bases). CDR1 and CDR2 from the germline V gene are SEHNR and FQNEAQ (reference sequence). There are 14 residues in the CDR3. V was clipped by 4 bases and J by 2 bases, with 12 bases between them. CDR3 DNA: TGTGCCAGCAGCTCAGAGACAGGACCCTACGAGCAGTACTTC. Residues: CASSSETGPYEQYF. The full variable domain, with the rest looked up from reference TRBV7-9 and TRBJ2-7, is DTGVSQNPRHKITKRGQNVTFRCDPISEHNRLYWYRQTLGQGPEFLTYFQNEAQLEKSRLLSDRFSAERPKGSFSTLEIQRTEQGDSAMYLCASSSETGPYEQYFGPGTRLTVT.

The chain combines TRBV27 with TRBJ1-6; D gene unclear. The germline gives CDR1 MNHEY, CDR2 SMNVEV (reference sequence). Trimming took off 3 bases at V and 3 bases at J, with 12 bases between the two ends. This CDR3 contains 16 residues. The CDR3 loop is CASSLVRGNYNSPLHF. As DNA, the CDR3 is TGTGCCAGCAGTTTGGTACGGGGTAACTATAATTCACCCCTCCACTTT.

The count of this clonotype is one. CDR3 protein: CASGGQSGANVLTF. CDR3 nucleotide sequence: TGTGCTAGCGGTGGGCAGTCTGGGGCCAACGTCCTGACTTTC. This chain links TRBV12-5 with TRBJ2-6; the D is unclear. V lost 9 bases and J 1 base, leaving 10 bases between the germline ends. This CDR3 is 14 amino acids long. Per germline, CDR1 LGHNT and CDR2 FRNRAP.

The CDR3 reads CASSVAPYPGASTDTQYF. Written as DNA, the CDR3 is TGTGCCAGCAGCGTAGCTCCCTATCCGGGCGCTAGCACAGATACGCAGTATTTT. The chain joins TRBV9 to TRBJ2-3; no definite D call. Germline V gene data show CDR1 as SGDLS and CDR2 as YYNGEE. V lost 0 bases to trimming and J lost 0 bases, with 17 bases between them. CDR3 length equals 18 residues.

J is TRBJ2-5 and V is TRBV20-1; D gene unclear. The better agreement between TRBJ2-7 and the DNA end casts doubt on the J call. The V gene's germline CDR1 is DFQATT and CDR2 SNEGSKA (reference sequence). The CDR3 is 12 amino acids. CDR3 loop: CSAPLTRHEQYF. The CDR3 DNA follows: TGCAGTGCTCCCCTGACTCGCCACGAGCAGTACTTC.

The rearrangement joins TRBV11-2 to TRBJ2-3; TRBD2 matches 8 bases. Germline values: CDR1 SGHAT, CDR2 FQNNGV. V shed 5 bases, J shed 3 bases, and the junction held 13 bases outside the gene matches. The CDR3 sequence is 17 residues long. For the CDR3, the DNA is TGTGCCAGCAGCCCCGTCCCGGGAGGGCCGAGGACAGATACGCAGTATTTT. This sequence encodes CASSPVPGGPRTDTQYF.